The 10 T cell receptor beta chains below come from one sample, sequenced in a study of OX40 agonist ivuxolimab in advanced cancers. Assay used: immunoSEQ multiplex PCR; TCRdb lists only in-frame clones, some missing. Among fewer than 70,000 clones listed, about 86% were seen once. The material sequenced was CD4+ or CD8+ T cells sorted from blood, taken in a trial of the OX40 agonist ivuxolimab. These receptors came from an adult with an advanced solid tumor such as melanoma, head and neck, liver or kidney cancer.

The J gene is TRBJ1-2, the V gene TRBV10-3; D ambiguous. Germline-derived CDR1 and CDR2 are ENHRY and SYGVKD. Trimming shortened V by 4 bases and J by 1 base, and 4 bases separated the two germline ends. The CDR3 contains 12 residues. In DNA, the CDR3 is TGTGCCATCAGTGGGAGTAACTATGGCTACACCTTC. Translating it yields CAISGSNYGYTF.

The genes are TRBV29-1 and TRBJ1-4, with D unclear. The ends were cut back, 4 bases at V and 6 bases at J, with 9 bases in the middle. The CDR3 is 12 residues long. Germline CDR1 is SQVTM and CDR2 is ANQGSEA. The CDR3 DNA reads as TGCAGCGTTGGGAGGAGAGATGAAAAACTGTTTTTT. Protein product: CSVGRRDEKLFF.

The chain links TRBV10-3 to TRBJ2-7; 9 nucleotides agree with TRBD2. This CDR3 spans 15 amino acids. Per the germline V gene, CDR1 is ENHRY and CDR2 is SYGVKD. V shed 4 bases and J 1 base; nucleotides not matched to a gene: 5. The chain's CDR3 is CAISGLSGGSYEQYF. The CDR3 nucleotides are TGTGCCATCAGTGGACTTAGCGGGGGATCCTACGAGCAGTACTTC.

CDR3: CASSQVTGFNEQFF. CDR3 in DNA: TGCGCCAGCAGCCAAGTGACCGGGTTCAATGAGCAGTTCTTC. This chain joins TRBV4-1 and TRBJ2-1; no firm D call. Germline assignment: CDR1 MGHRA and CDR2 YSYEKL. V lost 1 base, J lost 6 bases, and 10 bases lay in between. The CDR3 covers 14 residues.

The chain is built from TRBV2 and TRBJ2-1, with 11 nucleotides matching TRBD2. The V gene end was trimmed by 6 bases and the J gene end by 0 bases; junction bases not matched to a gene: 4. The germline gives CDR1 SNHLY, CDR2 FYNNEI. CDR3 length: 16 amino acids. CDR3 bases: TGTGCCAGCAGGAGACTAGCGGGACCCTCCTACAATGAGCAGTTCTTC. This gives the protein CASRRLAGPSYNEQFF.

The chain recombines TRBV30 with TRBJ1-5; 11 bases agree with TRBD1. The CDR3 runs to 15 residues. CDR1 and CDR2 (germline): GTSNPN, SVGIG (reference sequence). The V and J ends lost 2 bases and 6 bases, in that order; junction bases with no gene match: 6. The CDR3 is CAWSTGQGVFQPQHF. The CDR3 region has the DNA TGTGCCTGGAGTACGGGACAGGGGGTGTTTCAGCCCCAGCATTTT.

The chain has TRBV5-6 and TRBJ2-3; TRBD1 matches 10 bases. This CDR3 is 16 amino acids long. Germline V gene lookup returns CDR1 SGHDT and CDR2 YYEEEE. The V and J ends lost 4 bases and 5 bases, in that order; junction bases with no gene match: 10. CDR3 in amino acids: CASSANTGTGVDTQYF. The CDR3 DNA follows: TGTGCCAGCAGCGCCAACACCGGGACAGGGGTAGATACGCAGTATTTT.

The CDR3 nucleotides are TGTGCCAGCTCACAAGGCACAGATACGCAGTATTTT. Translated, it gives CASSQGTDTQYF. This rearrangement joins TRBV18 to TRBJ2-3, with D unresolved. This CDR3 is 12 amino acids long. Germline V CDR1 and CDR2: KGHSH, LQKENI. V lost 4 bases, J lost 1 base, and 3 bases lay in between.

This clone was detected a few times. This chain connects TRBV27 to TRBJ2-7; 10 nucleotides align to TRBD2. The V and J ends lost 8 bases and 3 bases, in that order; junction bases with no gene match: 4. Germline V CDR1 and CDR2: MNHEY, SMNVEV (reference sequence). The CDR3 consists of 13 residues. The CDR3 loop reads CASGLAGVYEQYF. The CDR3 region has the DNA TGTGCCAGCGGCCTAGCGGGAGTCTACGAGCAGTACTTC.

This clone was seen a few times. The chain uses TRBV27 and TRBJ2-7; D ambiguous. CDR1 and CDR2 (germline): MNHEY, SMNVEV (reference sequence). CDR3 length: 14 residues. V lost 6 bases and J 6 bases, leaving 18 bases between the germline ends. Here the CDR3 DNA reads TGTGCCAGCAGGCCCGCCCCCCCTACGGGCGAGCAGTACTTC. This sequence encodes CASRPAPPTGEQYF.